This T cell receptor beta chain appears in the sequencing data of a study of blood T cells in healthy people across ages. This clonotype was counted a few times. One end of the junction is discordant with germline, which a read error may explain. Per the germline V gene, CDR1 is SQVTM and CDR2 is ANQGSEA. CDR3 size: 11 residues. Primed by a sample-barcoded 5' primer and a J-beta primer mix, a second PCR proceeded for about 6 to 11 cycles. Each CDR3 protein is one row after TCRdb ran MiXCR on the 5' RACE reads. The repertoire has over 500,000 distinct CDR3 sequences, around 27% of them found once; the top ten carry approximately 3.6%. The same specimen was also included in a second study, on T cells of mothers and their children. From that paper: TCR recombination output is shaped by thymic selection similarly in related and unrelated pairs.

The clonotype comes from a boy under 10 years old in good health. Sequences were obtained from blood. The V call is TRBV29-1, the J call TRBJ2-5, with a weak D call TRBD2 (5 bases). CDR3 loop: CGVGVQETQYF. The CDR3 region has the DNA TGCGGCGTCGGGGTTCAAGAGACCCAGTACTTC.